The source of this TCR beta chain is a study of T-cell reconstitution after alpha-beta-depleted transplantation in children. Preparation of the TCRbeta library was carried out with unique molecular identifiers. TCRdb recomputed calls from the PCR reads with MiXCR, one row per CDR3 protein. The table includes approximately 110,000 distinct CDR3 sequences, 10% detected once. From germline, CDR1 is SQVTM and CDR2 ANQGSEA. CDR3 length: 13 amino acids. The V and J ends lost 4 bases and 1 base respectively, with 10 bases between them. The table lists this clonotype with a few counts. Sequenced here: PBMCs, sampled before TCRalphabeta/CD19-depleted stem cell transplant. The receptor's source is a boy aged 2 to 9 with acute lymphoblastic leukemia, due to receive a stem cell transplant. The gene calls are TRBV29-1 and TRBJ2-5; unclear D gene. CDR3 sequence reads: CSVAYLTQETQYF. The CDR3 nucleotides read TGCAGCGTTGCGTATCTGACCCAAGAGACCCAGTACTTC.